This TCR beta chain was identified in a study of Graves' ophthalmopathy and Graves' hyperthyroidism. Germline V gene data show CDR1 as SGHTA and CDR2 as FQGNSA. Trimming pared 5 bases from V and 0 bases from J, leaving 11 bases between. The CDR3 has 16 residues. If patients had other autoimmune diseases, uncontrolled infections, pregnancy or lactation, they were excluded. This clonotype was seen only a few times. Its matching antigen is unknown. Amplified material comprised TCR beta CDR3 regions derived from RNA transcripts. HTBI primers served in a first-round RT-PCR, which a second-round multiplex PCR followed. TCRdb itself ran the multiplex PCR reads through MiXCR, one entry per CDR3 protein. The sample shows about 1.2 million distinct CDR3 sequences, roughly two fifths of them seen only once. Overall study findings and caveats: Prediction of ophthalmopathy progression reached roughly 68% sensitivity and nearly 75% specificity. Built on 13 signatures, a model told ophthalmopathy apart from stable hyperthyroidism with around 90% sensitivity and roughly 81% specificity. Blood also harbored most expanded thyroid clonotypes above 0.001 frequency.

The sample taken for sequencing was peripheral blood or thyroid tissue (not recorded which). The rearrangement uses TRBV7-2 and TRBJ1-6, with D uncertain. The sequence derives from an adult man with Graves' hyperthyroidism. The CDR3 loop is CASSIEGSSYNSPLHF. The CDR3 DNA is TGTGCCAGCAGCATCGAGGGAAGCTCCTATAATTCACCCCTCCACTTT.